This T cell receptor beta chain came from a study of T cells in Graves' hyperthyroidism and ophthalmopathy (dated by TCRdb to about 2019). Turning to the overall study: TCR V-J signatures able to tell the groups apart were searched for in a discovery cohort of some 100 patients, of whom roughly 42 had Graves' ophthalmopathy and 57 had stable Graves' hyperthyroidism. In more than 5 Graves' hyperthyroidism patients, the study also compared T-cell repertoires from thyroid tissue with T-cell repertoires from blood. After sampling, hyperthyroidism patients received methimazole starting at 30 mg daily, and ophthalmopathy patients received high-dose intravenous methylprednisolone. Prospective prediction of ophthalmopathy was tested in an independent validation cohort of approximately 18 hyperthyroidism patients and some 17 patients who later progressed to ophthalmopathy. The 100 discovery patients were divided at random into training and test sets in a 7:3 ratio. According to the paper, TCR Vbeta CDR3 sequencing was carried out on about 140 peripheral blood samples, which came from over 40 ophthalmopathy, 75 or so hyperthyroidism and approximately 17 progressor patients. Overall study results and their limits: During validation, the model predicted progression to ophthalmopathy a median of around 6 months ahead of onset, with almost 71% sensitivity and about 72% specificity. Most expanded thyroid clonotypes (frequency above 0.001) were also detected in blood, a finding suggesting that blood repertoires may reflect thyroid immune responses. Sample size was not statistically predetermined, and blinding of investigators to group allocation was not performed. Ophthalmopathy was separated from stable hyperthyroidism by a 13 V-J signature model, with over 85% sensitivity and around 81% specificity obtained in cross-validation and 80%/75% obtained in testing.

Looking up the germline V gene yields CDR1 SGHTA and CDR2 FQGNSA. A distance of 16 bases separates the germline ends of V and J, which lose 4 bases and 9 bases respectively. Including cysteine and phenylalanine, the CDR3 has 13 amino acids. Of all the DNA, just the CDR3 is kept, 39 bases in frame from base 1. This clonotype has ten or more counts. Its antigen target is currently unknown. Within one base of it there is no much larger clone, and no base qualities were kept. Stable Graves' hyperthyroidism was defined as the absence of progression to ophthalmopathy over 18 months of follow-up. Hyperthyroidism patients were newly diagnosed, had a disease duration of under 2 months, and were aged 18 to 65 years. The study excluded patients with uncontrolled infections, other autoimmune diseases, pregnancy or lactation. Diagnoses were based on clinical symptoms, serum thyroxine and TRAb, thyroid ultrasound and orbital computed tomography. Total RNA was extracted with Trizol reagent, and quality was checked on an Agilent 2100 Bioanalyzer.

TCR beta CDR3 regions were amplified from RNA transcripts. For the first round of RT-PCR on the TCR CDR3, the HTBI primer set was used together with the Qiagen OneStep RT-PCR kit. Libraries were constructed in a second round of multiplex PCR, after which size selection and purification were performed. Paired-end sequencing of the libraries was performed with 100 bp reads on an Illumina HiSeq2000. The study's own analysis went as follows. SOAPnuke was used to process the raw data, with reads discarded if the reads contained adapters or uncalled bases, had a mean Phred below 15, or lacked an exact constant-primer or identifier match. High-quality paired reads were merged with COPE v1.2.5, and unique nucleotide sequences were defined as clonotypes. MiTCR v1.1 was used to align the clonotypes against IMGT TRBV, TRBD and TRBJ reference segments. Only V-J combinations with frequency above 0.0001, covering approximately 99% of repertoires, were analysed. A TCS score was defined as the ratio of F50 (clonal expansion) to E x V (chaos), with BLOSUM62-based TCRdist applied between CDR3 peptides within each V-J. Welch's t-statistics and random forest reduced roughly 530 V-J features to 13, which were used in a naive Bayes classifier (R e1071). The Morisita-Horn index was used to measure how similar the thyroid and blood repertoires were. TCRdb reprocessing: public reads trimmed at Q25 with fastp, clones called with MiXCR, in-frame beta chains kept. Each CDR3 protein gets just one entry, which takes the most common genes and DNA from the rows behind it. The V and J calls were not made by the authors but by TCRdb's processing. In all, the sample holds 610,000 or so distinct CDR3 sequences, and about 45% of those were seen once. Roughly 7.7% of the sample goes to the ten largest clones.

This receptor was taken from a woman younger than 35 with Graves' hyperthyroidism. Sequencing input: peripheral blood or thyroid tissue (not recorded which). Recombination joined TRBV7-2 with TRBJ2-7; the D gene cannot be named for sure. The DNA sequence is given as TGTGCCAGCAGCTCGGAACGAGGCTTAAGGCAGTACTTC. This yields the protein CASSSERGLRQYF.